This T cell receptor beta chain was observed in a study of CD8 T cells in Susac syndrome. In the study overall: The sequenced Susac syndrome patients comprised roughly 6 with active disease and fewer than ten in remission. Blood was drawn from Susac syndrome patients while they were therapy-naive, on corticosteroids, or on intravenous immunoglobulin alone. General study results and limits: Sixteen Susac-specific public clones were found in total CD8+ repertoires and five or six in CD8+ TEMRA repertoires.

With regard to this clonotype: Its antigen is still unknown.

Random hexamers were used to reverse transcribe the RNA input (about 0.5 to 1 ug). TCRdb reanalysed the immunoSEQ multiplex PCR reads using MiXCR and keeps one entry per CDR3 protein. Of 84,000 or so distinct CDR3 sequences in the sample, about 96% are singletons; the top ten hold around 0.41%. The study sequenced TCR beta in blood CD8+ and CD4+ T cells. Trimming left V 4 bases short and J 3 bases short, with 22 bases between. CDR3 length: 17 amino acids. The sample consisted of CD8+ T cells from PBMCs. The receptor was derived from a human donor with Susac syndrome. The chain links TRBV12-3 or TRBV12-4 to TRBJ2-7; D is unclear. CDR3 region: CASSSAILGLRNYEQYF. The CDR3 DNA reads TGTGCCAGCAGTTCAGCTATCCTGGGGTTACGCAACTACGAGCAGTACTTC.